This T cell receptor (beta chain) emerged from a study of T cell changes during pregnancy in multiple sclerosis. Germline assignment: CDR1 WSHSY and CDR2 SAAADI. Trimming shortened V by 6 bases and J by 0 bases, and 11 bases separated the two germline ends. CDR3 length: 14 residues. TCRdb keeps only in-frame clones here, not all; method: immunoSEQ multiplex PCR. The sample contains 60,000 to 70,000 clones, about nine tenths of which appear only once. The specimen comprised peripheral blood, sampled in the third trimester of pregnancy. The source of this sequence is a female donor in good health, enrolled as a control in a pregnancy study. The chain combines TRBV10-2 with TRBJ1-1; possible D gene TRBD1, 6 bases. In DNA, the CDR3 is TGCGCCAGCAGGGACAGAACAATGAACACTGAAGCTTTCTTT. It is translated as CASRDRTMNTEAFF.